This record concerns one TCR beta chain sequence. This sample was taken from a study of blood T cell repertoires in COVID-19. Turning to the study itself: Both acute and convalescent COVID-19 samples were obtained from the United States, Italy and Spain. PBMCs, B-cell-depleted T cells, or T cells provided the cDNA or gDNA that made up the material.

How the authors handled the data: Amplification of reference gene primers provided the estimated nucleated cell counts. Assay: immunoSEQ multiplex PCR; the TCRdb copy retains only in-frame clones and omits some. V, J and clone size are taken as reported in that table, and D and trimming were inferred from the DNA itself. The data hold fewer than 75,000 clones, with over 75% observed a single time. Germline CDR1 LGHDT, CDR2 YNNKEL (reference sequence). V was cut by 4 bases and J by 3 bases, with 19 bases left in between. The CDR3 length is 16 residues. The sequence derives from a man in his 70s with acute or convalescent COVID-19. The rearrangement links TRBV3-1 (or the pseudogene TRBV3-2) to TRBJ2-7, with TRBD1 as a possible D gene (7 bases). Sequencing was performed on peripheral blood. Here the CDR3 DNA reads TGTGCCAGCAGCCCACATCAGGGGGGCCGGGACTACGAGCAGTACTTC. Translating it yields CASSPHQGGRDYEQYF.